This passage covers 13 T cell receptor beta chains from one sample sequenced in a study of CD8+CD57+ T cells in acquired aplastic anemia. The template for TCR beta VDJ and CDR3 sequence profiling was genomic DNA. TCRdb reanalysed the reads using MiXCR and keeps one entry per CDR3 protein. This table has under 250,000 distinct CDR3 sequences, roughly half appearing once. Selection for sequencing was limited to patients who had shown CD8+CD57+ cell expansion by flow cytometry. Material: sorted CD4+, CD8+, or CD8+CD57+ T cells (not recorded which) from PBMCs. The receptor source for this set is a human donor with aplastic anemia.

This clonotype has a count of ten or more. The genes are TRBV9 and TRBJ2-1, with 10 bases identical to TRBD2. CDR1 and CDR2 (germline): SGDLS, YYNGEE. V lost 0 bases, J lost 4 bases, and 1 base stayed unmatched. The CDR3 is 15 amino acids. The CDR3 region is CASSVVAGGYNEQFF. CDR3 nucleotides: TGTGCCAGCAGCGTAGTAGCGGGGGGTTACAATGAGCAGTTCTTC.

This clonotype was found many times. The chain uses TRBV25-1 and TRBJ2-7; 9 bases agree with TRBD1. Germline values: CDR1 MGHDK, CDR2 SYGVNS. The CDR3 has 16 amino acids. The trim removed 3 bases at V and 2 bases at J, leaving 8 bases unmatched. The DNA for the CDR3 is TGTGCCAGCAGTGATATAGGGACAGGGAACCCCTACGAGCAGTACTTC. It is translated as CASSDIGTGNPYEQYF.

This clonotype showed up many times. This chain links TRBV19 with TRBJ2-1; 9 nucleotides line up with TRBD2. Germline V lookup: CDR1 LNHDA, CDR2 SQIVND (reference sequence). V lost 6 bases, J lost 3 bases, and 6 bases stayed unmatched. This CDR3 is 15 amino acids long. CDR3 residues: CASRLSGSVYNEQFF. DNA for the CDR3: TGTGCCAGTAGGCTTAGCGGGAGTGTCTACAATGAGCAGTTCTTC.

This clonotype has only a few counts. The chain carries TRBV28 and TRBJ2-7, with D tentatively TRBD1 (6 bases). The CDR3 totals 14 residues. V gave up 5 bases and J gave up 2 bases, with 13 bases separating them. Germline lookup yields CDR1 MDHEN and CDR2 SYDVKM. This CDR3 reads CASSIPGQPYEQYF. The CDR3 DNA reads TGTGCCAGCAGTATACCTGGACAGCCCTACGAGCAGTACTTC.

This clonotype has a single count. The V and J genes are TRBV7-9 and TRBJ1-2; D is perhaps TRBD1 (5 bases). Germline lookup yields CDR1 SEHNR and CDR2 FQNEAQ (reference sequence). V lost 4 bases and J 7 bases, leaving 19 bases between the germline ends. This CDR3 contains 15 residues. CDR3 sequence: CASSSRPGQGTGYTF. Here the CDR3 DNA reads TGTGCCAGCAGCTCACGGCCGGGGCAGGGTACTGGCTACACCTTC.

This clonotype was seen only once. This may be a read error: a much more frequent sequence differs by one nucleotide. The chain couples TRBV5-4 to TRBJ1-2; 7 nucleotides agree with TRBD1. The CDR3 extends over 15 amino acids. With 0 bases clipped from V and 7 bases from J, the junction kept 9 bases outside the gene matches. Germline CDR1 is SGHNT and CDR2 is YYREEE (reference sequence). The CDR3 sequence: CASSLAFGTDCGYTF. The CDR3, as DNA: TGTGCCAGCAGCTTGGCGTTTGGGACAGACTGTGGCTACACCTTC.

In the case of this clonotype: Sequence at one end of the junction differs from germline and may be a read error. J is TRBJ1-6 and V is TRBV9; D gene uncertain. CDR1 and CDR2 from the germline V gene are SGDLS and YYNGEE. CDR3 length: 8 amino acids. The CDR3 spells CASSQDGF. CDR3 sequence (DNA): TGCGCCAGCAGCCAAGACGGGTTT.

This clonotype appeared once. The chain has TRBV4-1 and TRBJ2-5; D call uncertain. Trimming pared 3 bases from V and 7 bases from J, leaving 21 bases between. The CDR3 covers 16 residues. Germline CDR1 is MGHRA and CDR2 is YSYEKL. CDR3 region: CASSHHRDRGEVTQYF. The CDR3 DNA sequence: TGCGCCAGCAGCCATCACAGAGATAGAGGCGAAGTGACCCAGTACTTC.

The rearrangement uses TRBV20-1 and TRBJ1-6; 7 positions agree with TRBD1. Germline lookup yields CDR1 DFQATT and CDR2 SNEGSKA (reference sequence). V was pared by 4 bases and J by 8 bases, with 5 bases of the junction left unmatched. This CDR3 contains 13 residues. Here the CDR3 DNA reads TGCAGTGCTACCGGACAGGATTATTCACCCCTCCACTTT. Translation gives CSATGQDYSPLHF.

Note on this clonotype: Germline is not matched at one junction end, which may reflect a read error. The chain recombines TRBV7-7 with TRBJ1-1; TRBD1 agrees at 9 bases. The germline CDR1 and CDR2 sequences are SSHAT and FNYEAQ (reference sequence). The CDR3 is 13 amino acids. CDR3 DNA: TGTGCTAGCAGCAGGGACAGGGTCACTGAAGCTTTCTTT. Translation: CASSRDRVTEAFF.

V is TRBV20-1 and J is TRBJ2-7; 10 positions match TRBD1. V was clipped by 1 base and J by 4 bases; unmatched bases: 7. Germline CDR1 and CDR2: DFQATT and SNEGSKA (reference sequence). The CDR3 covers 15 residues. For the CDR3, the DNA is TGCAGTGCTAGAGGCCGGGACAGGGGACAGTACGAGCAGTACTTC. The encoded protein is CSARGRDRGQYEQYF.

Many counts were recorded for this clonotype. This chain links TRBV4-3 with TRBJ2-5, with D possibly being TRBD1 or TRBD2 (5 bases each). Germline-derived CDR1 and CDR2 are LGHNA and YSLEER. This CDR3 spans 15 amino acids. V lost 1 base and J 4 bases, leaving 13 bases between the germline ends. The chain's CDR3 is CASSQVGVGGETQYF. The CDR3 DNA follows: TGCGCCAGCAGCCAAGTAGGGGTTGGGGGAGAGACCCAGTACTTC.

Worth noting for this clonotype: A read error may explain this, as a much larger clone is one base away. This chain's CDR3 is CASSQDRGLGDAQYF. The CDR3 DNA reads as TGCGCCAGCAGCCAAGATCGGGGGCTGGGGGATGCGCAGTATTTT. V is TRBV4-3 and J is TRBJ2-3; the D call may be TRBD1 or TRBD2 (6 bases each). The V and J ends lost 0 bases and 10 bases respectively, with 17 bases between them. CDR1 and CDR2 from the germline V gene are LGHNA and YSLEER. The CDR3 length is 15 residues.